The present entry profiles one TCR beta chain with its context. What antigen it recognizes has not been identified. Base-call qualities are not available, and no considerably larger clone is one nucleotide away. Participants were included only if at least one PBMC sample before ART initiation and at least two post-ART samples were available. Every participant with HIV received treatment in the United States of America. Cryopreserved samples of about 0.9-11 million PBMC were thawed and washed before DNA extraction. At the time of the earliest PBMC sample, participants with HIV were aged between about 20 and 54 years. Per participant, PBMC samples came from 1-4 timepoints prior to ART initiation and 2-8 timepoints following ART initiation, for a median of 7 samples. For every participant, serial HIV viral load, CD4+ T-cell count, ART history and demographic data were obtained. Genomic DNA was extracted from unsorted PBMC with a Qiagen kit on a QIAcube, with processing performed in batches of 12 samples.

The sample is drawn from a study of long-term antiretroviral therapy in people with HIV (dated by TCRdb to about 2022). For the wider study: The earliest samples were collected approximately a decade before the 2015 WHO recommendation for immediate ART, a period when ART was typically delayed until CD4 counts fell. Among the approximately 32 participants with HIV, around ten were female. No cross-contamination during QIAcube processing turned up in test extractions that ran a monoclonal T-cell line alongside some 34 polyclonal samples. The cohort contributed under 200 cryopreserved PBMC samples from 30 adults with confirmed HIV infection, collected serially over a mean of 6 years (range 1-12). A retrospective serial study tested whether ART initiation and durable HIV suppression were associated with changes in peripheral blood TRB repertoire composition and diversity. Results the study describes overall, beyond this receptor: Narrower CDR3 length ranges were observed in HIV repertoires than in controls, and an antigen-experienced repertoire with only a slight naive shift after ART was suggested by the network structure. Inferences about post-ART repertoire changes were limited because no data were available on ART adherence, viral resistance or therapy changes. Because PBMC availability was limited, only the TCR beta chain was sequenced, with no alpha chain pairing. Starting ART was linked to a significant rise in TRB diversity, yet even with long-term ART the diversity remained significantly lower than in transplant donor controls. The samples span the years 2004 to 2017, and the ART regimens used may be less effective than current regimens. Expanded TRB clones identified before ART initiation dominated the repertoire across all time points, though the dominance fluctuated and decreased in many PLHIV after ART. Unsorted PBMC were profiled instead of sorted CD4+ and CD8+ T cells because pre-ART samples had limited cell numbers.

The immunoSEQ hsTCRB v3.0 assay was used at survey level resolution to sequence the TRB variable region. A depth of roughly 35,000-55,000 T-cell genomes per sample was targeted for TRB sequencing. TRB libraries were pooled and sequenced on an Illumina MiSeq using a v3 150-cycle kit. On the study's bioinformatics: Repertoire analysis was run in R within a reproducible Nextflow workflow that covered QC, data transformation and analysis. LymphoSeq2, an R package for exploring AIRR-Seq data, was used to implement the custom analyses. A few samples yielding fewer than 5000 total TRB sequences were excluded, leaving more than 150 analyzed HIV repertoires. Among the 180 to 200 HIV repertoires that were kept, around 60 were collected before ART initiation and under 150 were collected after ART initiation. Repertoires were downsampled to 5000 TRB nucleotide sequences, and summary statistics were averaged over 100 downsampling iterations. TRB sequences were retained for analysis only if CDR3 regions of at least seven amino acids were present. Diversity was measured with a Shannon entropy-derived clonality score and the Gini coefficient. In the repertoire networks, any two of the top 5000 CDR3 amino acid sequences were connected whenever the two sequences differed by an edit distance of one. GLIPH2 predicted antigen specificity groups and MHC restriction for TRB CDR3 amino acid sequences. To flag known associations with CMV, EBV, HIV or tissue antigens, CDR3 amino acid sequences were compared against VDJdb and McPAS-TCR. Pre-ART, post-ART and control groups were compared with Wilcoxon signed-rank tests and Holm-Bonferroni correction. Not all clones reach the TCRdb copy of this immuneACCESS table, which keeps in-frame sequences only. Checked studies attribute under half of the gap to unresolved V genes and leave the rest unexplained. The D gene and trimming were derived from the DNA, and the V and J assignments and clone size from that table. The sample includes over 40,000 clones, with 90% to 95% observed a single time. Of the sample, approximately 2.5% is held by the ten largest clones.

The receptor comes from a woman aged 50 to 65 with HIV. The sample consisted of unsorted PBMCs, taken 3.7 years after starting antiretroviral therapy.

This receptor carries the CDR3 CASSSTPGLNTGELFF. The base sequence is TGCGCCAGCAGCTCCACCCCAGGGTTGAACACCGGGGAGCTGTTTTTT. Recombination linked TRBV5-1 to TRBJ2-2; a tentative D match to TRBD1 spans 5 bases. The cysteine opens and the phenylalanine closes a CDR3 of 16 amino acids. Only CDR3 DNA is held: 48 bases, read in frame from base 1. Looking up the germline V gene yields CDR1 SGHRS and CDR2 YFSETQ. V was cut back by 3 bases and J by 1 base, leaving a gap of 13 bases between them. Reference TRBV5-1 and TRBJ2-2 proteins supply the regions before and after the CDR3; the full variable domain is: KAGVTQTPRYLIKTRGQQVTLSCSPISGHRSVSWYQQTPGQGLQFLFEYFSETQRNKGNFPGRFSGRQFSNSRSEMNVSTLELGDSALYLCASSSTPGLNTGELFFGEGSRLTVL.